One and the same sample provided the 10 T cell receptor beta chains below, sequenced in a study of cytomegalovirus exposure and HLA in healthy donors. Primers: 60 Vbeta forward and 13 Jbeta reverse. Method: immunoSEQ multiplex PCR; TCRdb's copy keeps in-frame clones and lacks some. The table lists some 180,000 clones, about three quarters of them singletons. Sequences were obtained from PBMCs. The receptors derive from a man between 18 and 35 years old in good health and CMV-seronegative.

The J gene is TRBJ1-1, the V gene TRBV27, with TRBD1 identical over 8 bases. V gave up 6 bases and J gave up 4 bases; unmatched junction bases: 10. Germline assignment: CDR1 MNHEY and CDR2 SMNVEV (reference sequence). The CDR3 totals 15 residues. The CDR3 DNA is TGTGCCAGCAGAAAACTCACAGGGGGTAGCACTGAAGCTTTCTTT. It specifies CASRKLTGGSTEAFF.

The genes are TRBV27 and TRBJ1-2; D remains unclear. Trimming left V 6 bases short and J 1 base short, with 9 bases between. The CDR3 extends over 13 amino acids. The germline CDR1 and CDR2 sequences are MNHEY and SMNVEV (reference sequence). CDR3 DNA: TGTGCCAGCAGCACGCTGAGTAACTATGGCTACACCTTC. It encodes CASSTLSNYGYTF.

This chain links TRBV6-6 with TRBJ1-3; TRBD1 matches at 8 bases. The CDR3 has 13 amino acids. J lost 7 bases, V lost 6 bases, and 5 bases had no gene match. CDR1 is MNHNY and CDR2 is SVGAGI in the germline V gene (reference sequence). CDR3 nucleotides: TGTGCCAGCAGGTCCCAGGGGGCCAACACCATATATTTT. Translation gives CASRSQGANTIYF.

V gene TRBV6-5 combines with J gene TRBJ2-1, with D possibly being TRBD1 (5 bases). CDR1 and CDR2 from the germline V gene are MNHEY and SVGAGI. This CDR3 contains 12 residues. The V end was cut by 7 bases, the J end by 5 bases, with 9 bases between. The CDR3 DNA follows: TGTGCCAGCACCCCAGGGAACAATGAGCAGTTCTTC. This encodes CASTPGNNEQFF.

Of note for this clone: Different DNA sequences within this sample yield the same CDR3. The rearrangement joins TRBV5-1 to TRBJ1-4; TRBD1 might be the D (5 bases). The CDR3 loop spans 14 amino acids. The V end was cut by 1 base, the J end by 4 bases, with 8 bases between. Germline loops: CDR1 SGHRS, CDR2 YFSETQ. This chain's CDR3 is CASSLQGFNEKLFF. DNA of the CDR3: TGCGCCAGCAGCTTGCAGGGCTTTAATGAAAAACTGTTTTTT.

V and J are TRBV27 and TRBJ2-4; no reliable D call. CDR1 is MNHEY and CDR2 is SMNVEV in the germline V gene (reference sequence). Trimming stripped 8 bases from V and 2 bases from J, with 13 bases between. CDR3 length: 14 residues. CDR3 amino acids: CASPCPEPKNIQYF. CDR3 coding DNA: TGTGCCAGCCCATGTCCGGAGCCCAAAAACATTCAGTACTTC.

This clone occurred a few times. This chain uses TRBV5-1 with TRBJ2-7, with D possibly matching TRBD2 (6 bases). V was clipped by 0 bases and J by 6 bases, with 10 bases between them. The V gene's germline CDR1 is SGHRS and CDR2 YFSETQ. This CDR3 has 13 amino acids. The CDR3 nucleotides are TGCGCCAGCAGCTTGGTGGGGCGGGGCGAGCAGTACTTC. Translated, it gives CASSLVGRGEQYF.

This chain uses TRBV5-1 with TRBJ2-5; tentatively, D is TRBD1 (8 bases). In germline, CDR1 is SGHRS, CDR2 YFSETQ. The V and J ends lost 4 bases and 9 bases respectively, with 19 bases between them. The CDR3 has 14 amino acids. The CDR3 loop reads CASSKDRGGRPQYF. The CDR3 DNA reads as TGCGCCAGCAGCAAAGACAGGGGAGGGAGGCCCCAGTACTTC.

This rearrangement joins TRBV5-1 to TRBJ2-7; 7 nucleotides match TRBD2. The germline V gene encodes CDR1 SGHRS and CDR2 YFSETQ. V gave up 1 base and J gave up 3 bases; unmatched junction bases: 4. CDR3 length: 14 amino acids. The CDR3 here is CASSLIPGGYEQYF. DNA for the CDR3: TGCGCCAGCAGCTTGATCCCGGGAGGCTACGAGCAGTACTTC.

This clone has more than one count but fewer than ten. The chain combines TRBV11-2 with TRBJ2-7; D remains ambiguous. CDR1 is SGHAT, CDR2 FQNNGV, per germline. The CDR3 is made up of 11 amino acids. V lost 3 bases and J 8 bases, leaving 8 bases between the germline ends. The CDR3 region is CASSLSVQQYF. The CDR3 region has the DNA TGTGCCAGCAGCTTGTCAGTGCAGCAGTACTTC.